The clone carrying this TCR beta chain was counted a few times. Possible read error: a much larger clone is one base away. TCRdb analysed the PCR reads with MiXCR anew, one entry per CDR3 protein. This table holds 460,000 or so distinct CDR3 sequences, approximately 25% found once. These data belong to a study of molecular identifiers for immune sequencing clone quantification. This clonotype originated in a human donor in good health. Some libraries in this study had Jurkat cell RNA spiked in. What was sequenced was naive CD8+ T cells from blood, with Jurkat cell RNA spiked in. Documented subset: FACS-sorted CD8+CD4-CCR7+CD45RA+ naive T cells.

The CDR3 DNA follows: TGTGCCGGCAGCAGTACCCGGACAGGGGGTGAGCTAAATTTT. Amino acid sequence: CAGSSTRTGGELNF. V gene TRBV7-9 combines with J gene TRBJ2-3; the match to TRBD1 covers 10 bases. This CDR3 comprises 14 residues. CDR1 is SEHNR, CDR2 FQNEAQ, per germline (reference sequence). Supplemented by reference TRBV7-9 and TRBJ2-3, the full variable domain reads DTGVSQNPRHKITKRGQNVTFRCDPISEHNRLYWYRQTLGQGPEFLTYFQNEAQLEKSRLLSDRFSAERPKGSFSTLEIQRTEQGDSAMYLCAGSSTRTGGELNFGPGTRLTVL.